These T cell receptor beta chains were read from a single sample in a study of T cells in Graves' hyperthyroidism and ophthalmopathy. TCRdb reanalysed the multiplex PCR reads using MiXCR and keeps one entry per CDR3 protein. Of some 600,000 distinct CDR3 sequences listed, over 11% are singletons. The sample consisted of blood. The receptors originated from a woman under 40 with Graves' hyperthyroidism that later progressed to Graves' ophthalmopathy. Each CDR3 is given with its conserved first and last residue. The D gene is left open where the match is weak. Expanded clones get a size class; other rows say once, few or many, or leave the size out.

D gene: .; J gene: TRBJ1-1; V gene: TRBV12-3/TRBV12-4; clone size: many; CDR3 protein: CASSLGQHRMIAEAFF; CDR3 DNA: TGTGCCAGCAGTTTAGGACAGCACCGTATGATCGCTGAAGCTTTCTTT
D gene: TRBD2; J gene: TRBJ2-2; V gene: TRBV24-1; clone size: many; CDR3 protein: CATRLGGADNTGELFF; CDR3 DNA: TGTGCCACCAGACTCGGGGGGGCAGACAACACCGGGGAGCTGTTTTTT
D gene: TRBD2; J gene: TRBJ2-7; V gene: TRBV7-3; clone size: few; CDR3 protein: CASTANGGRPYNEQYF; CDR3 DNA: TGTGCCAGCACCGCGAATGGCGGGAGACCTTACAATGAGCAGTACTTC
D gene: TRBD1; J gene: TRBJ1-6; V gene: TRBV3-1; clone size: .; CDR3 protein: CASSQAPGGGSPLHF; CDR3 DNA: TGTGCCAGCAGCCAAGCGCCAGGGGGCGGTTCACCCCTCCACTTT
D gene: .; J gene: TRBJ1-1; V gene: TRBV10-3; clone size: .; CDR3 protein: CAISESTEGVGTEAFF; CDR3 DNA: TGTGCCATCAGTGAGTCGACGGAAGGAGTGGGCACTGAAGCTTTCTTT
D gene: TRBD2; J gene: TRBJ2-7; V gene: TRBV5-5; clone size: many; CDR3 protein: CASGREALYEQYF; CDR3 DNA: TGTGCCAGCGGGCGGGAGGCATTGTACGAGCAGTACTTC
D gene: .; J gene: TRBJ2-2; V gene: TRBV27; clone size: .; CDR3 protein: CASSYRRGSGELFF; CDR3 DNA: TGTGCCAGCAGTTACCGGAGGGGGAGTGGGGAGCTGTTTTTT
D gene: TRBD1; J gene: TRBJ1-4; V gene: TRBV20-1; clone size: few; CDR3 protein: CSADQGGRGKLFF; CDR3 DNA: TGCAGTGCTGATCAGGGGGGCCGGGGAAAACTGTTTTTT
D gene: TRBD1; J gene: TRBJ2-5; V gene: TRBV7-3; clone size: many; CDR3 protein: CASSLTDRGPGGTQYF; CDR3 DNA: TGTGCCAGCAGCTTAACGGACAGGGGGCCGGGCGGGACCCAGTACTTC
D gene: .; J gene: TRBJ1-4; V gene: TRBV7-9; clone size: .; CDR3 protein: CASSLDGQTNEKLFF; CDR3 DNA: TGTGCCAGCAGCTTAGATGGACAGACTAATGAAAAACTGTTTTTT
D gene: TRBD1; J gene: TRBJ2-1; V gene: TRBV27; clone size: many; CDR3 protein: CASRLPGQGYNEQFF; CDR3 DNA: TGTGCCAGCAGACTACCGGGACAGGGCTACAATGAGCAGTTCTTC
D gene: TRBD2; J gene: TRBJ2-1; V gene: TRBV20-1; clone size: many; CDR3 protein: CSARELAGGPFYNEQFF; CDR3 DNA: TGCAGTGCTAGAGAGCTAGCGGGAGGGCCTTTCTACAATGAGCAGTTCTTC
D gene: TRBD2; J gene: TRBJ2-3; V gene: TRBV12-3/TRBV12-4; clone size: few; CDR3 protein: CASSRRPSGGDTQYF; CDR3 DNA: TGTGCCAGCAGCCGCCGACCGAGCGGGGGAGATACGCAGTATTTT